The rows below give T cell receptor beta chains drawn from one sample of a study of T cell responses to AZD1222 COVID-19 vaccine. Clones were read by immunoSEQ multiplex PCR, and TCRdb kept only the in-frame ones, dropping some. The sample has 180,000 or so clones; 80% to 95% are singletons. The specimen was peripheral blood, collected 28 days after the second AZD1222 dose. The receptors were gathered from an adult who received the AZD1222 COVID-19 vaccine. The CDR3 runs from the conserved cysteine through the conserved F or W. The D gene is left open where the match is weak. Only some rows state a clone size, as once, few, many or a class for expanded clones.

>TRBV18|TRBJ2-1|once|.
CASSPGGPYNEQFF
TGTGCCAGCTCACCAGGAGGTCCCTACAATGAGCAGTTCTTC
>TRBV5-4|TRBJ2-2|.|.
CASRQGNTGELFF
TGTGCCAGCAGACAGGGGAACACCGGGGAGCTGTTTTTT
>TRBV18|TRBJ1-1|.|.
CASSSKMMNTEAFF
TGTGCCAGCTCTTCCAAGATGATGAACACTGAAGCTTTCTTT
>TRBV7-7|TRBJ2-2|.|.
CASSLDAGTGELFF
TGTGCTAGCAGCCTAGACGCGGGCACCGGGGAGCTGTTTTTT
>TRBV6-2/TRBV6-3|TRBJ1-2|.|TRBD1
CASSDGQGIPNYGYTF
TGTGCCAGCAGTGACGGACAGGGAATTCCTAACTATGGCTACACCTTC
>TRBV7-6|TRBJ2-2|.|TRBD1
CASSPGQVNTGELFF
TGTGCCAGCAGCCCCGGACAGGTTAACACCGGGGAGCTGTTTTTT
>TRBV6-5|TRBJ2-7|.|.
CASSGPAHEQYF
TGTGCCAGCAGCGGGCCGGCCCACGAGCAGTACTTC
>TRBV2|TRBJ2-7|.|.
CASSEVVTGTGEQYF
TGTGCCAGCAGTGAGGTGGTCACGGGAACGGGCGAGCAGTACTTC
>TRBV21-1|TRBJ2-2|.|.
CASNRPGRSPTGELFF
TGTGCCAGCAATAGACCGGGACGCAGCCCCACCGGGGAGCTGTTTTTT
>TRBV12-5|TRBJ1-1|.|TRBD1
CASGAQGGALAEAFF
TGTGCTAGTGGTGCGCAGGGGGGGGCTTTGGCTGAAGCTTTCTTT
>TRBV5-8|TRBJ2-1|.|TRBD2
CASSPGTSYYNEQFF
TGTGCCAGCAGCCCCGGGACTAGCTATTACAATGAGCAGTTCTTC
>TRBV9|TRBJ1-2|.|TRBD1
CASSHLDTGVGGYTF
TGTGCCAGCAGCCATCTCGACACAGGGGTTGGTGGCTACACCTTC
>TRBV19|TRBJ1-1|.|.
CASRRRQRRGNTEAFF
TGTGCCAGTAGACGACGACAGCGCAGGGGGAACACTGAAGCTTTCTTT
>TRBV30|TRBJ1-1|.|.
CAWSVPLRTEAFF
TGTGCCTGGAGTGTCCCTCTAAGAACTGAAGCTTTCTTT
>TRBV10-3|TRBJ2-3|.|TRBD2
CAITPSGGPDTQYF
TGTGCCATCACCCCTTCGGGAGGTCCAGATACGCAGTATTTT